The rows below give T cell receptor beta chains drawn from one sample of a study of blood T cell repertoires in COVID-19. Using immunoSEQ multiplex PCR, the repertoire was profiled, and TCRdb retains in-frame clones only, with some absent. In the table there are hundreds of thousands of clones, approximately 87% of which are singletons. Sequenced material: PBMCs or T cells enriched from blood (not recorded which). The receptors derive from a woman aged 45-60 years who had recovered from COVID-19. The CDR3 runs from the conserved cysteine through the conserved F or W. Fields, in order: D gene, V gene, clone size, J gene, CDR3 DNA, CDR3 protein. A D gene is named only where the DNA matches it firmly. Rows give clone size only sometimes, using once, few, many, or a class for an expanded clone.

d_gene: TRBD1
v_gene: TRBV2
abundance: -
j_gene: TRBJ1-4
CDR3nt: TGTGCCAGCAGCGGACAACAGGGGCCGAATGAAAAACTGTTTTTT
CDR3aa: CASSGQQGPNEKLFF

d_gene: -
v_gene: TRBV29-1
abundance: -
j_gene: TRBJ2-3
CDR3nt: TGCAGCGTCGCTGGACTTATAGATACGCAGTATTTT
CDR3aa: CSVAGLIDTQYF

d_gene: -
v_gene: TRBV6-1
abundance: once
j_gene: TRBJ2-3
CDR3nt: TGTGCCAGCAGTGAATTGGGAGTGGATACGCAGTATTTT
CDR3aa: CASSELGVDTQYF

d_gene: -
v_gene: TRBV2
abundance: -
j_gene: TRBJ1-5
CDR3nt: TGTGCCAGCAGTATAAACATAGCCCATCAGCCCCAGCATTTT
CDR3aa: CASSINIAHQPQHF

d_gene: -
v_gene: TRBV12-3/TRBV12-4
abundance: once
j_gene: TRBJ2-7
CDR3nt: TGTGCCAGCAGTTTAGGGGGGCTCTACGAGCAGTACTTC
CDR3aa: CASSLGGLYEQYF

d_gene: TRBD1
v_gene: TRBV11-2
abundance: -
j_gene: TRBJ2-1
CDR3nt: TGTGCCAGCAGCTTAGGGGAACAGGGGAGGCAGTTCTTC
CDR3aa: CASSLGEQGRQFF

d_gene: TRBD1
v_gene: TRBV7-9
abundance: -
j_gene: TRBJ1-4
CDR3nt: TGTGCCAGCAGCCTTCCGGGGACAGCTAATGAAAAACTGTTTTTT
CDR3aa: CASSLPGTANEKLFF

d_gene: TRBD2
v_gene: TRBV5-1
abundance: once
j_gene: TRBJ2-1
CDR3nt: TGCGCCAGCAGCTTGATGGCTAGCGGGGGGGATGAGCAGTTCTTC
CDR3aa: CASSLMASGGDEQFF

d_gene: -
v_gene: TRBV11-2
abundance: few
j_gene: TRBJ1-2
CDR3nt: TGTGCCAGCAGCTTAGAAAATCCAGGCCTCTATGGCTACACCTTC
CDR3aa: CASSLENPGLYGYTF

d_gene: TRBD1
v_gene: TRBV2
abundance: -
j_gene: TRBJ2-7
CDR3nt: TGTGCCAGCACTGAAGAGGGACAGGGACACGCCTACGAGCAGTACTTC
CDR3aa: CASTEEGQGHAYEQYF

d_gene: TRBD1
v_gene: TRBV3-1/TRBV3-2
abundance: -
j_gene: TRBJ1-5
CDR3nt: TGTGCCAGCAGCCGGACAGGGGGTAAGCCCCAGCATTTT
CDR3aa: CASSRTGGKPQHF

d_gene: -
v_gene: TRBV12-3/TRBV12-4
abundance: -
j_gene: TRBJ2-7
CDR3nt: TGTGCCAGCAGTTACATGACAGGACCCGAGCAGTACTTC
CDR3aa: CASSYMTGPEQYF

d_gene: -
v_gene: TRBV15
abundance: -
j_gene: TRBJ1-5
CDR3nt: TGTGCCACCAGCAGACTACGGGGTAATCAGCCCCAGCATTTT
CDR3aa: CATSRLRGNQPQHF

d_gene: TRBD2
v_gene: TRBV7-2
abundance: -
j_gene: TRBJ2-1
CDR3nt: TGTGCCAGCAGCTCCCTAGCGGGGGACAATGAGCAGTTCTTC
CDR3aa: CASSSLAGDNEQFF

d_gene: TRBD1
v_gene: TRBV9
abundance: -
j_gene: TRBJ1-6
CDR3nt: TGTGCCAGCAGCCTAAGGACAGGCCAGGGGCAACCCCTCCACTTT
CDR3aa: CASSLRTGQGQPLHF

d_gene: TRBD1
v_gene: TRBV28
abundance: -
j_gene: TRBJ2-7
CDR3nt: TGTGCCAGCAGGGTAGACAGGGCCGAGCAGTACTTC
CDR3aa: CASRVDRAEQYF

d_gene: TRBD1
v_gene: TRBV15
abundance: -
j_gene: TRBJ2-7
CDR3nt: TGTGCCACCAGCCGAGAGAAGGGACAGGGCTACGAGCAGTACTTC
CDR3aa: CATSREKGQGYEQYF

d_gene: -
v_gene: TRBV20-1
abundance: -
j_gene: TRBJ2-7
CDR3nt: TGCAGTGCTAGACACTACGAGCAGTACTTC
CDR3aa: CSARHYEQYF